These 18 T cell receptor beta chains were sequenced from one sample in a study of regulatory T cells in long-lasting Graves disease. Time point meaning: newly diagnosed GD, antithyroid drugs for less than 3 months. PBMC RNA served as the TCR library source. Investigators prepared the TCR beta libraries by applying iRepertoire HTBI primers and Arm-PCR of CDR3 regions. TCRdb re-called the multiplex PCR reads with MiXCR, one entry per CDR3 protein. The top ten hold around 21% of the sample, which has a few hundred thousand distinct CDR3 sequences, around 15% seen once. Separately, the same data were catalogued under a study of T cells in Graves' hyperthyroidism and ophthalmopathy.

This sample comprised peripheral blood mononuclear cells (PBMCs), obtained at new diagnosis, from a patient treated with antithyroid drugs. Receptors were obtained from a woman in her late teens or twenties with Graves disease.

This clonotype was detected ten times or more. J is TRBJ2-1 and V is TRBV20-1; perhaps D is TRBD1 or TRBD2 (5 bases each). The CDR3 has 15 residues. Germline CDR1 is DFQATT and CDR2 is SNEGSKA (reference sequence). Trimming shortened V by 5 bases and J by 7 bases, and 21 bases separated the two germline ends. CDR3 coding DNA: TGCAGTGCTCCACGAGGGGACCGCGCAGATAATGAGCAGTTCTTC. Translating it yields CSAPRGDRADNEQFF.

This clonotype was counted between two and nine times. CDR3 sequence reads: CSAISFGTSGGRTDTQYF. The CDR3 DNA follows: TGCAGTGCTATTTCGTTTGGGACTAGCGGGGGCCGCACAGATACGCAGTATTTT. The genes are TRBV20-1 and TRBJ2-3; TRBD2 agrees at 14 bases. The V segment lost 4 bases and the J segment 1 base; nucleotides outside the gene matches: 10. In germline, CDR1 is DFQATT, CDR2 SNEGSKA (reference sequence). The CDR3 extends over 18 amino acids.

This clonotype has only a few counts. The CDR3 reads CASSYDALTAYGYTF. CDR3 in DNA: TGTGCCAGCAGTTACGACGCTTTGACAGCTTATGGCTACACCTTC. The chain links TRBV6-5 to TRBJ1-2, with a possible D match to TRBD1 (5 bases). V dropped 2 bases and J dropped 5 bases, with 15 bases sitting between them. CDR3 size: 15 residues. Germline CDR1 is MNHEY and CDR2 is SVGAGI.

This rearrangement joins TRBV6-5 to TRBJ2-7, with D perhaps TRBD2 (5 bases). The CDR3 is 14 residues long. The germline CDR1 and CDR2 sequences are MNHEY and SVGAGI. Trimming stripped 2 bases from V and 2 bases from J, with 10 bases between. This chain's CDR3 is CASSYGRAPYEQYF. CDR3 sequence (DNA): TGTGCCAGCAGTTACGGGCGGGCCCCCTACGAGCAGTACTTC.

This clonotype was counted many times. This sequence joins TRBV12-3 or TRBV12-4 and TRBJ1-6; D possibly corresponds to TRBD1 (6 bases). V lost 9 bases and J 12 bases, leaving 33 bases between the germline ends. The CDR3 runs to 18 residues. CDR3 nucleotide sequence: TGTGCCAGAGAGCTTTTTGAAGGGGGACACCTAGAGGGTTTACCCCTCCACTTT. Translated, it gives CARELFEGGHLEGLPLHF.

This clonotype was detected many times. J is TRBJ2-7 and V is TRBV7-2, with TRBD1 matching over 7 bases. Germline loops: CDR1 SGHTA, CDR2 FQGNSA. This CDR3 is built from 15 residues. J was trimmed by 3 bases and V by 8 bases; bases with no gene match: 13. The CDR3 nucleotides are TGTGCCAGCGGAGAAACGACAGGGAACGACTACGAGCAGTACTTC. Its protein is CASGETTGNDYEQYF.

The chain has TRBV7-8 and TRBJ2-2, with D possibly matching TRBD1 (6 bases). V was trimmed by 8 bases and J by 14 bases, leaving 15 bases between them. The CDR3 runs 11 residues. CDR1 and CDR2 from the germline V gene are SGHVS and FQNEAQ. This CDR3 reads CASASGTLLFF. For the CDR3, the DNA is TGTGCCAGCGCCTCCGGGACACTTCTGTTTTTT.

The V and J genes are TRBV3-1 and TRBJ2-7; tentative D call: TRBD1 (5 bases). Germline lookup yields CDR1 LGHDT and CDR2 YNNKEL (reference sequence). V shed 6 bases and J shed 4 bases, with 13 bases lying between them. The CDR3 is 13 residues long. The CDR3 is CASRRNSGYEQYF. CDR3 nucleotide sequence: TGTGCCAGCAGGCGTAACTCAGGGTACGAGCAGTACTTC.

The chain employs TRBV19 and TRBJ1-2; no reliable D call. The V gene's germline CDR1 is LNHDA and CDR2 SQIVND (reference sequence). CDR3 size: 15 residues. With 3 bases removed from V and 3 bases from J, the gap between germline ends came to 14 bases. CDR3 in DNA: TGTGCCAGTAGTATCTCGGCGGGCAGAGACTATGGCTACACCTTC. Encoded protein: CASSISAGRDYGYTF. Full variable domain (outside the CDR3, taken from reference TRBV19 and TRBJ1-2): DGGITQSPKYLFRKEGQNVTLSCEQNLNHDAMYWYRQDPGQGLRLIYYSQIVNDFQKGDIAEGYSVSREKKESFPLTVTSAQKNPTAFYLCASSISAGRDYGYTFGSGTRLTVV.

A remark on this clonotype: This sequence is one base from a far larger clone and is likely a read error. The V gene is TRBV11-2, the J gene TRBJ2-1, with 8 bases identical to TRBD1. Germline assignment: CDR1 SGHAT and CDR2 FQNNGV. V was clipped by 7 bases and J by 10 bases; unmatched bases: 12. The CDR3 extends over 14 amino acids. The CDR3 region is CASTLDRGTYEQFF. DNA of the CDR3: TGTGCCAGCACCCTCGACAGGGGAACCTACGAGCAGTTCTTC.

Ten or more counts support this clonotype. The J gene is TRBJ2-1, the V gene TRBV7-3, with 12 nucleotides matching TRBD2. CDR3 length: 14 residues. Trimming removed 5 bases from V and 12 bases from J; junction bases left unmatched: 8. Germline CDR1 and CDR2: SGHTA and FQGTGA. The CDR3 region is CASSLGLAGRRQFF. The CDR3 DNA reads as TGTGCCAGCAGCCTCGGACTAGCGGGGAGGAGGCAGTTCTTC.

This clonotype was counted at least ten times. This chain links TRBV20-1 with TRBJ2-1, with D maybe TRBD2 (5 bases). Trimming left V 5 bases short and J 4 bases short, with 15 bases between. CDR1 is DFQATT and CDR2 is SNEGSKA in the germline V gene (reference sequence). This CDR3 region has 14 residues. CDR3: CSAETTWEYNEQFF. As DNA, the CDR3 is TGCAGTGCTGAGACTACTTGGGAATACAATGAGCAGTTCTTC.

This clonotype was recorded a few times. This chain uses TRBV2 with TRBJ2-2, with 9 bases identical to TRBD1. The V and J ends lost 6 bases and 3 bases, in that order; junction bases with no gene match: 2. CDR1 SNHLY and CDR2 FYNNEI come from the germline V gene. The CDR3 totals 14 residues. The CDR3, as DNA: TGTGCCAGCAGCGACAGGGGGTACACCGGGGAGCTGTTTTTT. Its protein product is CASSDRGYTGELFF. The full variable domain, rest sourced from reference TRBV2 and TRBJ2-2, is EPEVTQTPSHQVTQMGQEVILRCVPISNHLYFYWYRQILGQKVEFLVSFYNNEISEKSEIFDDQFSVERPDGSNFTLKIRSTKLEDSAMYFCASSDRGYTGELFFGEGSRLTVL.

Only a few counts were recorded for this clonotype. V gene TRBV29-1 combines with J gene TRBJ2-7; maybe TRBD1 (5 bases). CDR1 and CDR2 from the germline V gene are SQVTM and ANQGSEA. Trimming pared 3 bases from V and 6 bases from J, leaving 21 bases between. The CDR3 totals 15 residues. CDR3 in amino acids: CSVDNPPIQGSEQYF. In DNA form, the CDR3 reads TGCAGCGTTGACAATCCTCCAATTCAGGGTTCCGAGCAGTACTTC.

In this sample, this clonotype turned up many times. The chain couples TRBV6-5 to TRBJ1-5; D call uncertain. Germline CDR1 MNHEY, CDR2 SVGAGI. V was trimmed by 2 bases and J by 1 base, leaving 6 bases between them. The CDR3 contains 14 residues. CDR3 loop: CASSYGVSNQPQHF. The CDR3 nucleotides are TGTGCCAGCAGTTACGGTGTCAGCAATCAGCCCCAGCATTTT.

CDR3 region: CASSIRGGEAYEQYF. Here the CDR3 DNA reads TGTGCCAGTAGTATAAGAGGGGGCGAGGCCTACGAGCAGTACTTC. The genes are TRBV19 and TRBJ2-7; 7 bases agree with TRBD1. Losses at the gene ends were 2 bases for V and 2 bases for J; bases not matched to a gene: 6. The CDR3 spans 15 residues. Per germline, CDR1 LNHDA and CDR2 SQIVND (reference sequence).

This clonotype has a count of ten or more. The chain joins TRBV18 to TRBJ1-1; no definite D call. The CDR3 contains 15 residues. V gave up 8 bases and J gave up 0 bases, with 16 bases separating them. Germline V lookup: CDR1 KGHSH, CDR2 LQKENI. The CDR3 bases are TGTGCCAGCAGCCCTCAAGGGAGCATGAACACTGAAGCTTTCTTT. It specifies CASSPQGSMNTEAFF.

Ten or more counts support this clonotype. V is TRBV11-2 and J is TRBJ2-5; unclear D gene. This CDR3 comprises 13 residues. Germline CDR1 and CDR2: SGHAT and FQNNGV. V gave up 1 base and J gave up 5 bases, with 8 bases separating them. CDR3 sequence reads: CASSLGKAETQYF. Written as DNA, the CDR3 is TGTGCCAGCAGCTTAGGCAAAGCGGAGACCCAGTACTTC.